Listed below are T cell receptor beta chains from one sample, sequenced in a study of early T cells in non-severe SARS-CoV-2 infection. Via MiXCR, TCRdb re-called the 5' RACE reads, giving one row per CDR3 protein. Among some 76,000 distinct CDR3 sequences listed, about a sixth were seen once. Material: whole blood. The source of these receptors is an adult who was a healthcare worker with PCR-confirmed SARS-CoV-2 infection or an uninfected control (not recorded which). CDR3s include the opening cysteine and the closing phenylalanine or tryptophan. The D gene is left open where the match is weak. Clone size, where shown, is once, few, many, or a class for clones that have expanded.

TGTGCCAGCAGCCTACAGGGGGCGCCTACAGATACGCAGTATTTT,CASSLQGAPTDTQYF,TRBV7-9,TRBJ2-3,-,TRBD1
TGCAGTGCCGCAAGGACAGGGTCAAAGGAGACCCAGTACTTC,CSAARTGSKETQYF,TRBV20-1,TRBJ2-5,few,TRBD1
TGTGCCAGCAGTGAGTGGGGAGGTCAGCCCCAGCATTTT,CASSEWGGQPQHF,TRBV6-4,TRBJ1-5,-,-
TGCAGCCACACCAGGGATTCACCCCTCCACTTT,CSHTRDSPLHF,TRBV29-1,TRBJ1-6,few,-
TGTGCCAGTTCAGGGGTTCAGACCGGGGAGCTGTTTTTT,CASSGVQTGELFF,TRBV12-3/TRBV12-4,TRBJ2-2,many,-
TGCAGCGCCGGTAGGAGGGATCCTGACTATGGCTACACCTTC,CSAGRRDPDYGYTF,TRBV29-1,TRBJ1-2,few,-
TGTGCCAGCAGCTCGGACGGAAATGAAAAACTGTTTTTT,CASSSDGNEKLFF,TRBV9,TRBJ1-4,-,-
TGCAGTGCTAGAGATCCCCCTTTCCGTTCACCCCTCCACTTT,CSARDPPFRSPLHF,TRBV20-1,TRBJ1-6,few,-
TGTGCCAGCTCCCCCGAACCGGGCCAGCCCCAGCATTTT,CASSPEPGQPQHF,TRBV18,TRBJ1-5,few,-
TGTGCCAGCAGTTACGGTTGGGGGGCCTATGGCTACACCTTC,CASSYGWGAYGYTF,TRBV6-2/TRBV6-3,TRBJ1-2,few,-
TGTGCCAGGTCGGGACAGGACACAGATACGCAGTATTTT,CARSGQDTDTQYF,TRBV2,TRBJ2-3,few,TRBD1
TGTGCCAGCACGCCGAAAGGGGTCCGCAATCAGCCCCAGCATTTT,CASTPKGVRNQPQHF,TRBV27,TRBJ1-5,-,-
TGTGCCAGCAGCTTAGACCCCTCGGGACTAGCGTTCTACGAGCAGTACTTC,CASSLDPSGLAFYEQYF,TRBV7-9,TRBJ2-7,-,TRBD2
TGTGCCAGCAGCTTAGCCGAGGGGGGACGAGGAGGGCAGTACTTC,CASSLAEGGRGGQYF,TRBV7-6,TRBJ2-7,-,-
TGCGCCAGCAGCCTCTACGGACTAGCGGGGAAAGAGACCCAGTACTTC,CASSLYGLAGKETQYF,TRBV5-1,TRBJ2-5,-,TRBD2
TGCGCCAGCAGCCAATCCTTTTCGACAACGAACACCGGGGAGCTGTTTTTT,CASSQSFSTTNTGELFF,TRBV4-3,TRBJ2-2,many,-
TGTGCCAGCAATACCTACAATGAGCAGTTCTTC,CASNTYNEQFF,TRBV6-2/TRBV6-3,TRBJ2-1,few,-
TGTGCCAGCAGTTTCTCGACTCCTGCCATTCAGTACTTC,CASSFSTPAIQYF,TRBV28,TRBJ2-4,-,-
TGTGCCAGCCGCTCAATGGGGGGGTGGAACACTGAAGCTTTCTTT,CASRSMGGWNTEAFF,TRBV7-9,TRBJ1-1,-,-
TGTGCCAGCAGCCTATTGGGTTTTCGGACCCCAGGACCCTACGAGCAGTACTTC,CASSLLGFRTPGPYEQYF,TRBV3-1,TRBJ2-7,few,-
TGCAGTGCTAGGGGGCAGGGCAATCAGCCCCAGCATTTT,CSARGQGNQPQHF,TRBV20-1,TRBJ1-5,many,-
TGCAGCGCCCGAAACAATGAGCAGTTCTTC,CSARNNEQFF,TRBV29-1,TRBJ2-1,-,-
TGTGCCAGCAGTTTTCAGGGGCCTGGGGCCAACGTCCTGACTTTC,CASSFQGPGANVLTF,TRBV6-5,TRBJ2-6,-,-
TGCAGCGCTGACAGGGGGGTCACCGGGGAGCTGTTTTTT,CSADRGVTGELFF,TRBV29-1,TRBJ2-2,-,TRBD1
TGTGCCAGCAGCTTAAGGGGTTCAGATACGCAGTATTTT,CASSLRGSDTQYF,TRBV7-2,TRBJ2-3,many,-
TGTGCCAGCAGCTTAACGGCGCGACTAGCGGTGAACACCGGGGAGCTGTTTTTT,CASSLTARLAVNTGELFF,TRBV7-3,TRBJ2-2,-,TRBD2
TGTGCCAGCAGCTTGATGACAGGTAGCTCCTACGAGCAGTACTTC,CASSLMTGSSYEQYF,TRBV5-4,TRBJ2-7,-,-
TGTGCTAGCAGTTACTCGGGACAGTCCTACGAGCAGTACTTC,CASSYSGQSYEQYF,TRBV6-6,TRBJ2-7,few,TRBD1
TGTGCCTGGAAGCCTACCGGGACTCCGGCTGAAGCTTTCTTT,CAWKPTGTPAEAFF,TRBV30,TRBJ1-1,few,-
TGTGCCAGCAGTTTAATCCAGGGGGCGAGAGAGACCCAGTACTTC,CASSLIQGARETQYF,TRBV28,TRBJ2-5,few,TRBD1
TGCGCCAGCATGGACAGGGGCCTCTCTGGAAACACCATATATTTT,CASMDRGLSGNTIYF,TRBV10-2,TRBJ1-3,-,TRBD1
TGCAGCGTTGAGGTCAGGGGGCAGCCCCAGCATTTT,CSVEVRGQPQHF,TRBV29-1,TRBJ1-5,few,TRBD1
TGTGCCAGCAGCCCCCGGGACCAGAGGCCCGGGGAGCTGTTTTTT,CASSPRDQRPGELFF,TRBV9,TRBJ2-2,many,-
TGTGCCAGCAGCGGACACCGGAACACTGAAGCTTTCTTT,CASSGHRNTEAFF,TRBV7-3,TRBJ1-1,few,-
TGTGCCAGCGGCAGGCGGGGGGCTAACGAGCAGTACTTC,CASGRRGANEQYF,TRBV25-1,TRBJ2-7,-,TRBD2
TGCAGCGCCAAGATCTCCAACACTGAAGCTTTCTTT,CSAKISNTEAFF,TRBV29-1,TRBJ1-1,-,-
TGTGCCAGCAATCACCGGGACGGACCCTTGGCTTTCTTT,CASNHRDGPLAFF,TRBV12-3/TRBV12-4,TRBJ1-1,many,-
TGTGCCAGCAGCTCGACAGGGGGGATGTACAATGAGCAGTTCTTC,CASSSTGGMYNEQFF,TRBV6-2/TRBV6-3,TRBJ2-1,many,TRBD1
TGCGCCAGCAGCTTGAGGCAGGGGGCCGGCGAGCAGTACTTC,CASSLRQGAGEQYF,TRBV5-1,TRBJ2-7,-,TRBD1
TGTGCCAGCAGCGGGGGGACAGATACGCAGTATTTT,CASSGGTDTQYF,TRBV7-6,TRBJ2-3,many,-
TGTGCCACCAGTGACAGGGCTAATGAGCAGTTCTTC,CATSDRANEQFF,TRBV24-1,TRBJ2-1,-,-
TGCAGCGTTGAAGGGGACAGGGGGCATCGGGAGACCCAGTACTTC,CSVEGDRGHRETQYF,TRBV29-1,TRBJ2-5,-,TRBD1
TGTGCCAGCTCACCAACGGCAGGGGATTCTGGAAACACCATATATTTT,CASSPTAGDSGNTIYF,TRBV18,TRBJ1-3,many,-
TGTGCCAGCTCACCGACCGGGACAGGATCTTCACCCCTCCACTTT,CASSPTGTGSSPLHF,TRBV18,TRBJ1-6,few,TRBD1
TGTGCCAGCAGCGTAGTCCCCCCCGGTTTGTCCAGCTCTGGGGCCAACGTCCTGACTTTC,CASSVVPPGLSSSGANVLTF,TRBV9,TRBJ2-6,many,-
TGTGCCAGCAGAGCGGGAGGAGCCAAAAACATTCAGTACTTC,CASRAGGAKNIQYF,TRBV28,TRBJ2-4,-,TRBD2
TGTGCCAGCTCCCCGGGACAGGGGGAGGACGAGCAGTACTTC,CASSPGQGEDEQYF,TRBV11-2,TRBJ2-7,many,TRBD1
TGCAGTGCTAGAGATCGGGAGGGATCCTACGAGCAGTACTTC,CSARDREGSYEQYF,TRBV20-1,TRBJ2-7,few,TRBD2
TGTGCCAGCTCACCACCGGGGGGGGACGAGCAGTACTTC,CASSPPGGDEQYF,TRBV18,TRBJ2-7,-,TRBD2
TGCAGTGCTAGTTACGAGCGAGGCGAGCAGTACTTC,CSASYERGEQYF,TRBV20-1,TRBJ2-7,few,-